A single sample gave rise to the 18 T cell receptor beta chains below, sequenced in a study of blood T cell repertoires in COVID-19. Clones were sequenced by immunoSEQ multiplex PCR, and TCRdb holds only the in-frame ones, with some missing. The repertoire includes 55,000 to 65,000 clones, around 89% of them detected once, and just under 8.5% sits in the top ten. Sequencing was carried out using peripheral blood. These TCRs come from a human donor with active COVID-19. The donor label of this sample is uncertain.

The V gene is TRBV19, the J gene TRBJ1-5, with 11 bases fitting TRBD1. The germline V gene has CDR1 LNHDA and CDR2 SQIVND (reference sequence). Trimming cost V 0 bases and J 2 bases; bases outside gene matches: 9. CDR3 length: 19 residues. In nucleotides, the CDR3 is TGTGCCAGTAGTATAGATACCGGGACAGGGGGATGGGGCAATCAGCCCCAGCATTTT. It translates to CASSIDTGTGGWGNQPQHF. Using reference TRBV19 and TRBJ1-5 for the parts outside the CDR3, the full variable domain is DGGITQSPKYLFRKEGQNVTLSCEQNLNHDAMYWYRQDPGQGLRLIYYSQIVNDFQKGDIAEGYSVSREKKESFPLTVTSAQKNPTAFYLCASSIDTGTGGWGNQPQHFGDGTRLSIL.

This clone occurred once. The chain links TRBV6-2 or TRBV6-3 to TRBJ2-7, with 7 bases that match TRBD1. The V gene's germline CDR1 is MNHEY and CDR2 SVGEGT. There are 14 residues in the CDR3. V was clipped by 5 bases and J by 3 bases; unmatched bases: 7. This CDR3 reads CASSRPGTVYEQYF. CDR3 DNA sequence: TGTGCCAGCAGTCGCCCCGGGACAGTCTACGAGCAGTACTTC.

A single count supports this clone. CDR3 in amino acids: CASSQRGSLNTGELFF. As DNA, the CDR3 is TGTGCCAGCAGCCAAAGGGGTAGCCTGAACACCGGGGAGCTGTTTTTT. This chain joins TRBV7-3 and TRBJ2-2; D possibly corresponds to TRBD1 (5 bases). Deletions cut 5 bases from V and 1 base from J, with 14 bases between. The CDR3 sequence is 16 residues long. In germline, CDR1 is SGHTA, CDR2 FQGTGA. Using reference TRBV7-3 and TRBJ2-2 for the parts outside the CDR3, the full variable domain is GAGVSQTPSNKVTEKGKYVELRCDPISGHTALYWYRQSLGQGPEFLIYFQGTGAADDSGLPNDRFFAVRPEGSVSTLKIQRTERGDSAVYLCASSQRGSLNTGELFFGEGSRLTVL.

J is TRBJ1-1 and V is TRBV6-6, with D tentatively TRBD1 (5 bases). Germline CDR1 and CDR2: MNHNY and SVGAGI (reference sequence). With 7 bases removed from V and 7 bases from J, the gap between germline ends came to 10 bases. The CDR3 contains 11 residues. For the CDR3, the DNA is TGTGCCAGCACCCTGGGGGGTGAAGCTTTCTTT. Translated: CASTLGGEAFF.

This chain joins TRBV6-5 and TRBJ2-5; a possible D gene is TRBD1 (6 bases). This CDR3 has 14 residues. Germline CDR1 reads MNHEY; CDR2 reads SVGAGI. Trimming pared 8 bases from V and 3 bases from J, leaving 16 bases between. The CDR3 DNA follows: TGTGCCAGCTCCCGACAGCCAGGGGAAGAGACCCAGTACTTC. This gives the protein CASSRQPGEETQYF.

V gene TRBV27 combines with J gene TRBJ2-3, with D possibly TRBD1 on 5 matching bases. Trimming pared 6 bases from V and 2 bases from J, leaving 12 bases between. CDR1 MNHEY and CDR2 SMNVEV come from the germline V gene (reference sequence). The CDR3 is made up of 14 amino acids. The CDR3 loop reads CASRKIRATDTQYF. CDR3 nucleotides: TGTGCCAGCAGAAAAATCAGGGCCACAGATACGCAGTATTTT.

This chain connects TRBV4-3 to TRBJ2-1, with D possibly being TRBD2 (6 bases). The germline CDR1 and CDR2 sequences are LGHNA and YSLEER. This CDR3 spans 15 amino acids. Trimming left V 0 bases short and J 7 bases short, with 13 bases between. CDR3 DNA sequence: TGCGCCAGCAGCCAAGACGCTAGCGTTCGGAATGAGCAGTTCTTC. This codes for CASSQDASVRNEQFF.

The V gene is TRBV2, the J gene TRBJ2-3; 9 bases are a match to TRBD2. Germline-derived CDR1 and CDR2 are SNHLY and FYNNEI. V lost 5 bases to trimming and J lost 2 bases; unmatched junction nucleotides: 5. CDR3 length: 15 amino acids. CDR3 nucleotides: TGTGCCAGCAGTAAACTAGCGGGCCTCACAGATACGCAGTATTTT. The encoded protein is CASSKLAGLTDTQYF.

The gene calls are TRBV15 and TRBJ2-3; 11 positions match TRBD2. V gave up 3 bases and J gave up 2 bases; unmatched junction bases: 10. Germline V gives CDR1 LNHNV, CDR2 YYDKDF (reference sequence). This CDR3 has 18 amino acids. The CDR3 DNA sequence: TGTGCCACCAGCAGCCCGACGCGTAGCGGGAGGGACACAGATACGCAGTATTTT. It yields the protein CATSSPTRSGRDTDTQYF.

CDR3 DNA: TGTGCCAGCTCACTCCGATCGGGCGGGGAGCCCTACGAGCAGTACTTC. This translates into CASSLRSGGEPYEQYF. The chain recombines TRBV18 with TRBJ2-7, with D possibly TRBD2 on 6 matching bases. Trimming stripped 4 bases from V and 2 bases from J, with 18 bases between. The CDR3 loop spans 16 amino acids. The germline V gene encodes CDR1 KGHSH and CDR2 LQKENI. The full variable domain, in which reference TRBV18 and TRBJ2-7 provide the parts outside the CDR3, is NAGVMQNPRHLVRRRGQEARLRCSPMKGHSHVYWYRQLPEEGLKFMVYLQKENIIDESGMPKERFSAEFPKEGPSILRIQQVVRGDSAAYFCASSLRSGGEPYEQYFGPGTRLTVT.

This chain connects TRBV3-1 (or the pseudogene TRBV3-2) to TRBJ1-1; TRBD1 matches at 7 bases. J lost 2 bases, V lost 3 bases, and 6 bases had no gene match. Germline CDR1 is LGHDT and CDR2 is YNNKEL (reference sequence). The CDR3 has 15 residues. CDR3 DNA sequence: TGTGCCAGCAGCCATAGGGACAGATCAAACACTGAAGCTTTCTTT. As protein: CASSHRDRSNTEAFF.

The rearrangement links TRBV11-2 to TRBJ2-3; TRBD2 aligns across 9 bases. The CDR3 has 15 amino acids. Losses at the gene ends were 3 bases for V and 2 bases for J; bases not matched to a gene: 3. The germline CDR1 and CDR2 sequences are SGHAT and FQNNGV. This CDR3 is CASSFSGGLTDTQYF. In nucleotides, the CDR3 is TGTGCCAGCAGCTTTAGCGGGGGTCTCACAGATACGCAGTATTTT. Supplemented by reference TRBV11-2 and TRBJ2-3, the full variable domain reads EAGVAQSPRYKIIEKRQSVAFWCNPISGHATLYWYQQILGQGPKLLIQFQNNGVVDDSQLPKDRFSAERLKGVDSTLKIQPAKLEDSAVYLCASSFSGGLTDTQYFGPGTRLTVL.

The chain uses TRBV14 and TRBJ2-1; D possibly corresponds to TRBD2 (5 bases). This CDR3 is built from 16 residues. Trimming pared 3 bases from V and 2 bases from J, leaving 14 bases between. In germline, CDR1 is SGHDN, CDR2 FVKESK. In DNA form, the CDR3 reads TGTGCCAGCAGCCAGGGGTCGGGATACGCCTACAATGAGCAGTTCTTC. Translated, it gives CASSQGSGYAYNEQFF. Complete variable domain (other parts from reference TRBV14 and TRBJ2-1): EAGVTQFPSHSVIEKGQTVTLRCDPISGHDNLYWYRRVMGKEIKFLLHFVKESKQDESGMPNNRFLAERTGGTYSTLKVQPAELEDSGVYFCASSQGSGYAYNEQFFGPGTRLTVL.

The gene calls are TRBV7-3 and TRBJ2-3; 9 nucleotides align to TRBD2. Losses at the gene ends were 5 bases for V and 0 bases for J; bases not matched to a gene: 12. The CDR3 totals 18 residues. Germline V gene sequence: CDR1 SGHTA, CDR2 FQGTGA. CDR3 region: CASSPSGGPPRSTDTQYF. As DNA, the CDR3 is TGTGCCAGCAGCCCCAGCGGGGGGCCTCCCAGAAGCACAGATACGCAGTATTTT. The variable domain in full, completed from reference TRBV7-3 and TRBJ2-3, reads GAGVSQTPSNKVTEKGKYVELRCDPISGHTALYWYRQSLGQGPEFLIYFQGTGAADDSGLPNDRFFAVRPEGSVSTLKIQRTERGDSAVYLCASSPSGGPPRSTDTQYFGPGTRLTVL.

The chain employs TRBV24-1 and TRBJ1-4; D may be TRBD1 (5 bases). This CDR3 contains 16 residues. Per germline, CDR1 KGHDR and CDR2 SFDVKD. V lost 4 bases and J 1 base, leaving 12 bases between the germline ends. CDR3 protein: CATSEMRQITNEKLFF. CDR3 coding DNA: TGTGCCACCAGTGAAATGAGACAGATAACTAATGAAAAACTGTTTTTT.

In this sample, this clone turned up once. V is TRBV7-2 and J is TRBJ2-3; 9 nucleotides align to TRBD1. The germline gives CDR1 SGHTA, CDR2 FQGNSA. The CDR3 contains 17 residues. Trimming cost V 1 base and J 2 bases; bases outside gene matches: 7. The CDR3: CASSLVHRDRVTDTQYF. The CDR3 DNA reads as TGTGCCAGCAGCTTAGTACACAGGGACAGGGTCACAGATACGCAGTATTTT. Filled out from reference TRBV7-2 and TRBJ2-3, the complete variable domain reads GAGVSQSPSNKVTEKGKDVELRCDPISGHTALYWYRQSLGQGLEFLIYFQGNSAPDKSGLPSDRFSAERTGGSVSTLTIQRTQQEDSAVYLCASSLVHRDRVTDTQYFGPGTRLTVL.

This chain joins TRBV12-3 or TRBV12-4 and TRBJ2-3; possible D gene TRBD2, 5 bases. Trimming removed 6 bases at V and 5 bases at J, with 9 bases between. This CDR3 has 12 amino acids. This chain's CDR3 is CASSTSIDTQYF. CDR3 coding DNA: TGTGCCAGCAGCACTAGTATAGATACGCAGTATTTT.

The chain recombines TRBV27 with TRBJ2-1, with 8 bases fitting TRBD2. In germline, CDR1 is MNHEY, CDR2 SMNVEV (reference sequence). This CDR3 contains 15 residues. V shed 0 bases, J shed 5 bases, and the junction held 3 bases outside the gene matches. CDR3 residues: CASSLSSGINNEQFF. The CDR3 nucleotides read TGTGCCAGCAGTTTATCTAGCGGGATCAACAATGAGCAGTTCTTC.